This T cell receptor beta chain came from a study of blood T cells in healthy people across ages. Study outcomes and limitations: Donors of long life had a larger count of naive CD4+ cells and greater diversity than aged donors.

The CDR3 runs 15 residues. The V gene's germline CDR1 is MNHEY and CDR2 SVGAGI. This clonotype was detected only a few times. Antigen unknown. Aged roughly 6 to 100, donors were systemically healthy Caucasians from Russia. Through a sample-barcoded 5' primer and a J-beta primer mix, a second PCR was run for roughly 6 to 11 cycles. TCRdb itself ran the 5' RACE reads through MiXCR, one entry per CDR3 protein. The data contain some 850,000 distinct CDR3 sequences, 20% to 30% of them singletons. This same sample was also taken into another study, of T cells of mothers and their children.

V usage is TRBV6-5 and J usage is TRBJ1-3; 7 bases are shared with TRBD1. This TCR came from a boy aged 5-17 years in good health. Sequencing used blood. Written as DNA, the CDR3 is TGTGCGAGCGGCAGGGGGGGTTCCTCTGGAAACACCATATATTTT. Amino acids: CASGRGGSSGNTIYF.